The sequence of this TCR beta chain was determined in a study of blood T cell repertoires in COVID-19. Background on the study: Italy, Spain and the United States were the sources of the convalescent and acute COVID-19 samples. Sources were T cells, B-cell-depleted T cells, or PBMCs; the material itself was cDNA or gDNA.

Cohort placement rested on clinical history that participants reported themselves. Measured with immunoSEQ multiplex PCR; TCRdb has only the in-frame clones, and not every one. Of some 340,000 clones in the sample, 90% to 95% are singletons; the top ten hold less than 4%. The CDR3 loop spans 16 amino acids. Germline values: CDR1 SGHTA, CDR2 FQGNSA. V lost 5 bases, J lost 6 bases, and 11 bases stayed unmatched. The sequenced sample consisted of PBMCs or T cells enriched from blood (not recorded which). The V gene is TRBV7-2, the J gene TRBJ1-2; 11 nucleotides agree with TRBD1. The receptor comes from a woman aged 25 to 39 who had been exposed to COVID-19. The CDR3 DNA reads as TGTGCCAGCAGCATCCGGACAGGGGGCGACGTAGATGGCTACACCTTC. It encodes CASSIRTGGDVDGYTF.